This TCR beta chain was recorded in a study of cytomegalovirus exposure and HLA in healthy donors. As for the study in general: The 100 to 150 validation repertoires used the same platform as the 666 first-cohort repertoires, a later analysis reported. Study-level points and caveats: Rare TCR sequences predominated, though certain public TCRs were found in many donors. The study listed under 200 cytomegalovirus-associated TCR beta chains.

About this clone: Its specificity is unknown.

J lost 4 bases, V lost 3 bases, and 14 bases had no gene match. The germline V gene has CDR1 MGHRA and CDR2 YSYEKL. The CDR3 has 18 residues. Only in-frame clones appear in the TCRdb table, and some are missing; sequencing was by immunoSEQ multiplex PCR. Of about 250,000 clones listed, more than 85% are singletons. The sequence derives from a man in his late teens or twenties in good health and CMV-seropositive. Source material: PBMCs. V gene TRBV4-1 combines with J gene TRBJ1-3; 8 bases line up with TRBD1. The DNA for the CDR3 is TGCGCCAGCAGCCAGACCCCGACAGGGGCCACGAGGGGAAACACCATATATTTT. This sequence encodes CASSQTPTGATRGNTIYF.